Below are 15 T cell receptor beta chains sequenced from a single sample in a study of T cells in Graves' hyperthyroidism and ophthalmopathy. RNA transcripts were the template for amplifying TCR beta CDR3 regions. HTBI primers were the set used in a first-round RT-PCR of the TCR CDR3. TCRdb called the multiplex PCR reads again in MiXCR, with one record for every CDR3 protein. The table lists 350,000 or so distinct CDR3 sequences, 21% of them singletons. Input material: blood. Receptors originate from a woman aged 45-65 years with Graves' hyperthyroidism.

This sequence joins TRBV7-9 and TRBJ2-3; the D gene is possibly TRBD1 (6 bases). Trimming removed 8 bases at V and 5 bases at J, with 14 bases between. The CDR3 consists of 13 residues. CDR1 SEHNR and CDR2 FQNEAQ come from the germline V gene (reference sequence). CDR3 coding DNA: TGTGCCAGCTCCAGGGGCGCGGAAGATACGCAGTATTTT. This sequence encodes CASSRGAEDTQYF.

The chain employs TRBV5-1 and TRBJ2-1; tentative D call: TRBD1 (5 bases). Trimming left V 4 bases short and J 6 bases short, with 14 bases between. Germline V CDR1 and CDR2: SGHRS, YFSETQ. The CDR3 has 14 amino acids. DNA of the CDR3: TGCGCCAGCAGCGGTGGGGCAAGTGGCAATGAGCAGTTCTTC. Translating gives CASSGGASGNEQFF.

The chain combines TRBV18 with TRBJ1-6; D is perhaps TRBD1 (6 bases). The V and J ends lost 2 bases and 11 bases respectively, with 25 bases between them. Germline assignment: CDR1 KGHSH and CDR2 LQKENI. This CDR3 has 18 residues. This chain's CDR3 is CASSPSDSGPWSNPPLHF. The CDR3 coding sequence is TGTGCCAGCTCACCATCGGACAGCGGGCCGTGGTCGAATCCACCCCTCCACTTT.

The chain uses TRBV19 and TRBJ2-1; D perhaps matches TRBD1 (5 bases). Germline V lookup: CDR1 LNHDA, CDR2 SQIVND (reference sequence). The ends were cut back, 6 bases at V and 12 bases at J, with 12 bases in the middle. The CDR3 loop spans 11 amino acids. In nucleotides, the CDR3 is TGTGCCAGTAGCAGGGAAAGGGGGCAGTTCTTC. Translated, it gives CASSRERGQFF.

This clonotype was seen at least ten times. The chain combines TRBV18 with TRBJ1-1; 10 bases match TRBD1. Germline CDR1 is KGHSH and CDR2 is LQKENI. The CDR3 is 14 amino acids. V lost 4 bases to trimming and J lost 8 bases; unmatched junction nucleotides: 7. CDR3 sequence (DNA): TGTGCCAGCTCACGGGACAGGGGAAAGGGAGAAGCTTTCTTT. This encodes CASSRDRGKGEAFF.

Only one count was recorded for this clonotype. This sequence joins TRBV2 and TRBJ2-3; the match to TRBD2 covers 11 bases. The ends lost 6 bases at V and 0 bases at J; junction bases unmatched: 8. The CDR3 runs to 17 residues. CDR1 is SNHLY and CDR2 is FYNNEI in the germline V gene. The CDR3 DNA is TGTGCCAGCAGCCTTAGCGGGAGGGCCGGTAGCACAGATACGCAGTATTTT. It codes for CASSLSGRAGSTDTQYF.

This chain connects TRBV5-1 to TRBJ2-7, with D uncertain. The CDR3 totals 14 residues. Germline-derived CDR1 and CDR2 are SGHRS and YFSETQ. Between the trimmed V and J ends, which lost 0 bases and 3 bases, there was a span of 10 bases. This chain's CDR3 is CASSLEYADYEQYF. In nucleotides, the CDR3 is TGCGCCAGCAGCTTGGAGTATGCAGACTACGAGCAGTACTTC.

V is TRBV20-1 and J is TRBJ2-7; D gene ambiguous. The CDR3 runs to 12 residues. The germline V gene encodes CDR1 DFQATT and CDR2 SNEGSKA (reference sequence). The V end was cut by 2 bases, the J end by 2 bases, with 7 bases between. The CDR3 DNA follows: TGCAGTGCTAGACGGCTAGCCTACGAGCAGTACTTC. Its protein product is CSARRLAYEQYF.

To note about this clonotype: With a much larger clone just one base away, this may be a read error. V and J are TRBV6-2 or TRBV6-3 and TRBJ2-1; D may be TRBD1 (6 bases). Germline assignment: CDR1 MNHEY and CDR2 SVGEGT. The V end was cut by 5 bases, the J end by 4 bases, with 15 bases between. The CDR3 is 15 amino acids. CDR3 residues: CASSGQGILYNEQFF. The CDR3 DNA follows: TGTGCCAGCAGTGGCCAGGGGATTCTTTACAATGAGCAGTTCTTC.

The gene calls are TRBV19 and TRBJ2-2; 7 bases match TRBD2. This CDR3 has 15 amino acids. The V and J ends lost 9 bases and 0 bases, in that order; junction bases with no gene match: 7. CDR1 and CDR2 from the germline V gene are LNHDA and SQIVND (reference sequence). The CDR3 DNA sequence: TGTGCCAGCTATGCGCTAGCGGCGAACACCGGGGAGCTGTTTTTT. Translated, it gives CASYALAANTGELFF.

V gene TRBV11-1 combines with J gene TRBJ1-2; D gene ambiguous. The germline V and J ends were trimmed by 4 bases and 1 base, with 7 bases remaining between them. This CDR3 has 13 amino acids. Per the germline V gene, CDR1 is SGHAT and CDR2 is FQDESV (reference sequence). The CDR3 sequence: CASSSQVNYGYTF. The CDR3 bases are TGTGCCAGCAGCTCCCAGGTTAACTATGGCTACACCTTC.

The V call is TRBV13, the J call TRBJ1-4; TRBD1 matches 11 bases. The CDR3 contains 17 residues. V shed 5 bases, J shed 4 bases, and the junction held 9 bases outside the gene matches. Germline values: CDR1 PRHDT, CDR2 FYEKMQ (reference sequence). CDR3 loop: CASSPWTGGADNEKLFF. As DNA, the CDR3 is TGTGCCAGCAGCCCATGGACAGGGGGCGCAGATAATGAAAAACTGTTTTTT.

This clonotype was detected many times. The J gene is TRBJ2-1, the V gene TRBV11-3; TRBD2 aligns across 8 bases. This CDR3 region has 15 residues. Trimming removed 2 bases from V and 7 bases from J; junction bases left unmatched: 7. In germline, CDR1 is SGHNT, CDR2 YENEEA. The CDR3, as DNA: TGTGCCAGCAGCTTAAGCCGGGGGGGCGGGAATGAGCAGTTCTTC. Its translation is CASSLSRGGGNEQFF.

The table lists this clonotype with many counts. The chain uses TRBV30 and TRBJ2-4; D is unclear. This CDR3 is built from 12 residues. V lost 3 bases to trimming and J lost 7 bases, with 10 bases between them. Germline V gene data show CDR1 as GTSNPN and CDR2 as SVGIG (reference sequence). The CDR3 is CAWRGSGNIQYF. Here the CDR3 DNA reads TGTGCCTGGAGGGGCTCTGGGAACATTCAGTACTTC.

Remarks on this clonotype: This may stem from a read error, because a much larger clone lies one nucleotide away. This chain links TRBV9 with TRBJ2-2, with D perhaps TRBD2 (7 bases). Germline-derived CDR1 and CDR2 are SGDLS and YYNGEE. This CDR3 has 15 residues. V shed 0 bases and J shed 4 bases, with 10 bases lying between them. The chain's CDR3 is CASSVGGGPTGELFF. The CDR3 DNA reads TGTGCCAGCAGCGTAGGGGGGGGCCCCACCGGGGAGCTGTTTTTT.